Each of the 32 T cell receptor beta chains below was sequenced from the same sample in a study of T cell responses to AZD1222 COVID-19 vaccine. The method was immunoSEQ multiplex PCR; TCRdb's version includes in-frame clones alone and lacks a portion of them. The data show about 68,000 clones, with 60% to 85% seen just once and roughly 12% held by the top ten. Source: peripheral blood, taken on day 0 of AZD1222 vaccination. The receptor set was obtained from an adult in good health.

This clone was counted a single time. The chain employs TRBV7-3 and TRBJ2-5; 13 bases fit TRBD2. Trimming took 5 bases from V and 5 from J; bases not matched to a gene: 8. Germline lookup yields CDR1 SGHTA and CDR2 FQGTGA. This CDR3 is 16 amino acids long. The CDR3 spells CASSQGTSGVGETQYF. CDR3 DNA: TGTGCCAGCAGCCAGGGGACTAGCGGGGTAGGGGAGACCCAGTACTTC.

This clone was detected a few times. V gene TRBV10-3 combines with J gene TRBJ2-7; TRBD2 matches at 7 bases. This CDR3 has 14 amino acids. In germline, CDR1 is ENHRY, CDR2 SYGVKD. J lost 1 base, V lost 9 bases, and 9 bases had no gene match. The CDR3 sequence: CAINGGGNSYEQYF. The CDR3 DNA sequence: TGTGCCATAAATGGGGGGGGAAATTCCTACGAGCAGTACTTC.

The chain links TRBV3-1 (or the pseudogene TRBV3-2) to TRBJ2-5, with D perhaps matching TRBD1 (6 bases). The V and J ends lost 5 bases and 2 bases respectively, with 12 bases between them. The CDR3 runs 14 residues. CDR1 is LGHDT and CDR2 is YNNKEL in the germline V gene (reference sequence). The CDR3 region has the DNA TGTGCCAGCAGCAACGACAGGACTCAAGAGACCCAGTACTTC. The encoded protein is CASSNDRTQETQYF.

The V call is TRBV28, the J call TRBJ1-3, with 9 bases that match TRBD1. Germline V CDR1 and CDR2: MDHEN, SYDVKM. The ends lost 5 bases at V and 7 bases at J; junction bases unmatched: 6. The CDR3 loop spans 14 amino acids. The CDR3 sequence: CASSPGQGRNTIYF. The CDR3 DNA reads as TGTGCCAGCAGTCCGGGACAGGGTCGCAACACCATATATTTT. The full variable domain, in which reference TRBV28 and TRBJ1-3 provide the parts outside the CDR3, is DVKVTQSSRYLVKRTGEKVFLECVQDMDHENMFWYRQDPGLGLRLIYFSYDVKMKEKGDIPEGYSVSREKKERFSLILESASTNQTSMYLCASSPGQGRNTIYFGEGSWLTVV.

In the case of this clone: A read error may produce the germline difference seen at one junction end. The chain recombines TRBV12-3 or TRBV12-4 with TRBJ2-1, with 8 nucleotides matching TRBD2. The CDR3 runs to 12 residues. The CDR3 protein is CASSTGGGPPVF. The CDR3 bases are TGTGCCAGCAGCACGGGGGGGGGACCCCCAGTCTTC.

This chain uses TRBV30 with TRBJ2-2, with D possibly TRBD1 on 5 matching bases. This CDR3 region has 13 residues. The V gene lost 0 bases and the J gene lost 6 bases, with 8 bases spanning the gap. The germline gives CDR1 GTSNPN, CDR2 SVGIG (reference sequence). CDR3 sequence reads: CAWSVRRAGELFF. The CDR3 DNA reads as TGTGCCTGGAGTGTACGCAGGGCCGGGGAGCTGTTTTTT.

The CDR3 DNA reads as TGTGCTAGTGGTTTGGCCCGGGACTGGGAACATACGCAGTATTTT. Protein product: CASGLARDWEHTQYF. The chain couples TRBV12-5 to TRBJ2-3; tentative D call: TRBD2 (6 bases). This CDR3 spans 15 amino acids. The V end lost 1 base, the J end lost 7 bases, and 15 bases lay between the germline ends. From germline, CDR1 is LGHNT and CDR2 FRNRAP.

Regarding this clone: Germline and junction disagree at one end, which may indicate a read error. CDR3 DNA: TGTGCCAGCAGCCTAGCGGGGGGGCTGATCGCCGGGGAGCTGTTTTTT. Amino acids: CASSLAGGLIAGELFF. The chain carries TRBV7-9 and TRBJ2-2; 12 bases are a match to TRBD2. Germline V gene data show CDR1 as SEHNR and CDR2 as FQNEAQ (reference sequence). The length of the CDR3 is 16 residues.

The chain couples TRBV30 to TRBJ2-5; D may be TRBD1 (5 bases). V was shortened by 2 bases and J by 4 bases, with 17 bases between the two germline ends. CDR1 is GTSNPN, CDR2 SVGIG, per germline (reference sequence). The CDR3 totals 15 residues. CDR3 nucleotides: TGTGCCTGGAGTATGGGCGGAGCAGGGTCAGAGACCCAGTACTTC. Protein product: CAWSMGGAGSETQYF.

The V and J genes are TRBV14 and TRBJ2-1, with TRBD2 matching over 7 bases. Germline assignment: CDR1 SGHDN and CDR2 FVKESK. Trimming took 9 bases from V and 3 from J; bases not matched to a gene: 8. The CDR3 has 14 amino acids. The CDR3 spells CASRGGPNYNEQFF. CDR3 in DNA: TGTGCCAGTCGCGGGGGACCCAACTACAATGAGCAGTTCTTC. Complete variable domain (other parts from reference TRBV14 and TRBJ2-1): EAGVTQFPSHSVIEKGQTVTLRCDPISGHDNLYWYRRVMGKEIKFLLHFVKESKQDESGMPNNRFLAERTGGTYSTLKVQPAELEDSGVYFCASRGGPNYNEQFFGPGTRLTVL.

V and J are TRBV18 and TRBJ1-2; D gene unclear. The CDR3 consists of 15 residues. Trimming removed 2 bases at V and 1 base at J, with 11 bases between. CDR1 is KGHSH and CDR2 is LQKENI in the germline V gene. The CDR3 here is CASSPRAPLNYGYTF. CDR3 coding DNA: TGTGCCAGCTCACCAAGGGCACCTCTTAACTATGGCTACACCTTC.

This sequence joins TRBV5-1 and TRBJ2-7, with a tentative D call TRBD1 (5 bases). Per the germline V gene, CDR1 is SGHRS and CDR2 is YFSETQ. Trimming shortened V by 0 bases and J by 0 bases, and 19 bases separated the two germline ends. The CDR3 is made up of 18 amino acids. In nucleotides, the CDR3 is TGCGCCAGCAGCTTGGCCTCAATTCAGGGCGAAGGCTCCTACGAGCAGTACTTC. Translated, it gives CASSLASIQGEGSYEQYF.

The V and J genes are TRBV1 and TRBJ1-2; the table calls TRBD1, which could not be checked here. TRBV1 is a pseudogene. The CDR3 sequence is 14 residues long. DNA for the CDR3: TGCACCAGCAGGGGACAGGGAGGTGCGGAAAGCTACACCTTC. Translation: CTSRGQGGAESYTF.

The V gene is TRBV30, the J gene TRBJ2-7; TRBD1 aligns across 12 bases. The trim removed 0 bases at V and 5 bases at J, leaving 2 bases unmatched. The CDR3 has 14 residues. Germline-derived CDR1 and CDR2 are GTSNPN and SVGIG (reference sequence). The CDR3 here is CAWSVGTGGDEQYF. As DNA, the CDR3 is TGTGCCTGGAGTGTGGGGACAGGGGGCGACGAGCAGTACTTC.

The chain is built from TRBV19 and TRBJ1-6; D gene uncertain. The CDR3 is made up of 12 amino acids. V was trimmed by 5 bases and J by 4 bases, leaving 3 bases between them. Germline CDR1 LNHDA, CDR2 SQIVND (reference sequence). CDR3 residues: CASSAYNSPLHF. CDR3 in DNA: TGTGCCAGTAGTGCGTATAATTCACCCCTCCACTTT. Full variable domain (remainder filled in from reference TRBV19 and TRBJ1-6): DGGITQSPKYLFRKEGQNVTLSCEQNLNHDAMYWYRQDPGQGLRLIYYSQIVNDFQKGDIAEGYSVSREKKESFPLTVTSAQKNPTAFYLCASSAYNSPLHFGNGTRLTVT.

The V call is TRBV6-5, the J call TRBJ1-4; the D gene is possibly TRBD1 (6 bases). In germline, CDR1 is MNHEY, CDR2 SVGAGI. Trimming pared 5 bases from V and 9 bases from J, leaving 19 bases between. The CDR3 has 15 residues. DNA of the CDR3: TGTGCCAGCAGTCACAGGGTACGGCTCAAACAAAAACTGTTTTTT. This sequence encodes CASSHRVRLKQKLFF.

The genes are TRBV5-1 and TRBJ2-3; tentatively, D is TRBD2 (6 bases). The V end lost 4 bases, the J end lost 5 bases, and 20 bases lay between the germline ends. Germline V gives CDR1 SGHRS, CDR2 YFSETQ. The CDR3 consists of 16 residues. This CDR3 is CASSTNGGDFLDTQYF. CDR3 in DNA: TGCGCCAGCAGCACGAATGGAGGGGATTTCTTAGATACGCAGTATTTT.

The rearrangement joins TRBV6-4 to TRBJ2-2, with D possibly being TRBD1 (5 bases). This CDR3 comprises 14 residues. Between the trimmed V and J ends, which lost 2 bases and 6 bases, there was a span of 10 bases. Germline values: CDR1 MRHNA, CDR2 SNTAGT. CDR3 nucleotides: TGTGCCAGCAGTGACAGGGGCGTTGCCGGGGAGCTGTTTTTT. As protein: CASSDRGVAGELFF.

V gene TRBV6-6 combines with J gene TRBJ2-5; 7 bases match TRBD1. In germline, CDR1 is MNHNY, CDR2 SVGAGI (reference sequence). This CDR3 comprises 13 residues. With 2 bases clipped from V and 5 bases from J, the junction kept 2 bases outside the gene matches. CDR3 nucleotide sequence: TGTGCCAGCAGTTACAGACAGGGTGAGACCCAGTACTTC. This gives the protein CASSYRQGETQYF.

The gene calls are TRBV24-1 and TRBJ2-7; TRBD1 matches at 7 bases. In germline, CDR1 is KGHDR, CDR2 SFDVKD. The CDR3 contains 14 residues. Trimming at V came to 7 bases and at J to 2 bases, leaving 7 bases not matched to a gene. CDR3 sequence (DNA): TGTGCCACCAGAAAGCCCGGGACAGCCTACGAGCAGTACTTC. It codes for CATRKPGTAYEQYF.

This clone counts as medium-sized (0.01 to 0.1%). The rearrangement uses TRBV13 and TRBJ2-3; TRBD2 is a possible D gene (6 bases). The germline V gene has CDR1 PRHDT and CDR2 FYEKMQ (reference sequence). Trimming pared 6 bases from V and 2 bases from J, leaving 21 bases between. The CDR3 totals 17 residues. Here the CDR3 DNA reads TGTGCCAGCAGTCTTACCTCGGGAGCTTTGTCCACAGATACGCAGTATTTT. Translation gives CASSLTSGALSTDTQYF.

The chain carries TRBV7-2 and TRBJ1-5; D call uncertain. V was shortened by 1 base and J by 6 bases, with 13 bases between the two germline ends. CDR1 SGHTA and CDR2 FQGNSA come from the germline V gene. This CDR3 spans 15 amino acids. The CDR3 coding sequence is TGTGCCAGCAGCTTAGGGCAGATAATGTCTCAGCCCCAGCATTTT. Translation: CASSLGQIMSQPQHF.

The chain employs TRBV7-9 and TRBJ2-3; D is unclear. The V gene lost 1 base and the J gene lost 7 bases, with 15 bases spanning the gap. This CDR3 contains 15 residues. CDR1 and CDR2 from the germline V gene are SEHNR and FQNEAQ (reference sequence). The CDR3 DNA reads TGTGCCAGCAGCTTAGATCTAGTTCTGACATATACGCAGTATTTT. Translated: CASSLDLVLTYTQYF.

Comment on this clone: Its ends do not fully match the called genes, so a read error is possible. As DNA, the CDR3 is TGTGCCAGCAGCTTAGAGCTTTCGGCCCGGTTCGGCGGTCTCTTT. Translated, it gives CASSLELSARFGGLF. The genes are TRBV5-5 and TRBJ1-1; D unclear. The CDR3 totals 15 residues. Germline V gives CDR1 SGHKS, CDR2 YYEKEE (reference sequence).

This clone was counted between two and nine times. J is TRBJ1-1 and V is TRBV13; TRBD1 matches at 9 bases. This CDR3 is 15 amino acids long. V dropped 5 bases and J dropped 10; count of bases not matched to a gene: 14. Per the germline V gene, CDR1 is PRHDT and CDR2 is FYEKMQ (reference sequence). As DNA, the CDR3 is TGTGCCAGCAGCGCTGGGACAGGGAGGGTCCGGGGAGCTTTCTTT. It codes for CASSAGTGRVRGAFF.

V usage is TRBV18 and J usage is TRBJ2-1; D call uncertain. CDR1 KGHSH and CDR2 LQKENI come from the germline V gene. The CDR3 length is 15 residues. Trimming removed 0 bases at V and 5 bases at J, with 11 bases between. The CDR3 DNA reads as TGTGCCAGCTCACCACCGTCTTACAGAGACAATGAGCAGTTCTTC. Translating gives CASSPPSYRDNEQFF.

This rearrangement joins TRBV6-2 or TRBV6-3 to TRBJ1-3; D not resolved. This CDR3 is built from 17 residues. Trimming took off 5 bases at V and 0 bases at J, with 17 bases between the two ends. Looked up from germline, CDR1 is MNHEY and CDR2 is SVGEGT. In DNA form, the CDR3 reads TGTGCCAGCAGTGACCCAAAAACGATGAGCTCTGGAAACACCATATATTTT. Amino acid sequence: CASSDPKTMSSGNTIYF.

This chain uses TRBV6-5 with TRBJ1-6; D not certain. The CDR3 totals 14 residues. Germline CDR1 reads MNHEY; CDR2 reads SVGAGI. The chain's CDR3 is CGVRGSSYNSPLHF. In nucleotides, the CDR3 is TGTGGGGTTCGGGGTTCTTCCTATAATTCACCCCTCCACTTT.

The sample holds a few counts of this clone. The J gene is TRBJ1-4, the V gene TRBV9, with 7 positions matching TRBD1. With V trimmed by 4 bases and J by 8 bases, 8 bases remained unmatched. Germline assignment: CDR1 SGDLS and CDR2 YYNGEE. The CDR3 has 14 amino acids. The CDR3 here is CASSTHTGDEKLFF. In nucleotides, the CDR3 is TGTGCCAGCAGCACACATACAGGGGACGAAAAACTGTTTTTT.

The rearrangement links TRBV30 to TRBJ2-1; 9 nucleotides line up with TRBD2. Unmatched junction bases numbered 8, after V lost 0 bases and J lost 2 bases. Germline lookup yields CDR1 GTSNPN and CDR2 SVGIG (reference sequence). The length of the CDR3 is 17 residues. The chain's CDR3 is CAWSVFRLAGPYNEQFF. CDR3 nucleotide sequence: TGTGCCTGGAGTGTCTTTAGGCTAGCGGGACCCTACAATGAGCAGTTCTTC.

Regarding this clone: The germline gene is not matched at one end of the junction; a read error may be the cause. The chain employs TRBV10-3 and TRBJ1-2; 9 positions agree with TRBD1. This CDR3 spans 17 amino acids. Per the germline V gene, CDR1 is ENHRY and CDR2 is SYGVKD. The CDR3 DNA follows: TGTGCCATCAGTCAGACAGGGGGTTCGCGAAACTCTTATGGCCACACCTTC. Translating gives CAISQTGGSRNSYGHTF.

V usage is TRBV29-1 and J usage is TRBJ1-6; TRBD1 agrees at 10 bases. The V gene's germline CDR1 is SQVTM and CDR2 ANQGSEA. The CDR3 totals 16 residues. Trimming removed 6 bases from V and 0 bases from J; junction bases left unmatched: 5. This chain's CDR3 is CSVRDRGSSYNSPLHF. The CDR3 DNA follows: TGCAGCGTGCGGGACAGGGGAAGCTCCTATAATTCACCCCTCCACTTT.